The TCR beta chain under discussion was sequenced for a study of T-cell reconstitution after alpha-beta-depleted transplantation in children. Trimming shortened V by 0 bases and J by 6 bases, and 15 bases separated the two germline ends. The germline gives CDR1 SGHRS, CDR2 YFSETQ. The CDR3 consists of 15 residues. The library targeted TCRbeta and was prepared with unique molecular identifiers. TCRdb re-analysed the PCR reads in MiXCR, keeping a single row per CDR3 protein. The table has under 300,000 distinct CDR3 sequences, 9.7% seen once. Sequencing used PBMCs from the stem cell graft donor, obtained from the stem cell graft. The chain joins TRBV5-1 to TRBJ1-2; D call uncertain. The TCR was taken from a human donor who donated a stem cell graft to a child with SCID. The CDR3 region is CASSLAVGSRDGYTF. CDR3 DNA: TGCGCCAGCAGCTTGGCCGTCGGGAGCCGGGATGGCTACACCTTC.